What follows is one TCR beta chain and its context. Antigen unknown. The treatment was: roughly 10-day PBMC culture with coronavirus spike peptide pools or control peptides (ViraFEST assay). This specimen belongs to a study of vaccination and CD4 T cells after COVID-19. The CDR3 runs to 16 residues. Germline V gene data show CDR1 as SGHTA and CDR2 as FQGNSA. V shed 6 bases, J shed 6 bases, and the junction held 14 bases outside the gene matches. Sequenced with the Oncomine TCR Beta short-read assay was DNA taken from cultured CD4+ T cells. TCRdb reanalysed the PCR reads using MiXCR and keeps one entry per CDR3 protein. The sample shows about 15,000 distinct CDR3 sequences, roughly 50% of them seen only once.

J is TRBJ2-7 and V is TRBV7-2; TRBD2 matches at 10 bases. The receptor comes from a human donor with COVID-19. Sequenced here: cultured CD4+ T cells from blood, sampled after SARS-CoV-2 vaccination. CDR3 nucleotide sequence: TGTGCCAGCAGTCTTAAGGGGACTAGCGCCCCGGGCGAGCAGTACTTC. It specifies CASSLKGTSAPGEQYF.